A selection of T cell receptor beta chains follows, all from one sample in a study of response to subunit inactivated influenza vaccine. TCRdb analysed the RT-PCR reads with MiXCR anew, one entry per CDR3 protein. The repertoire holds about 540,000 distinct CDR3 sequences, with around a quarter as singletons. These data are also associated with another study on T cells expressing NK-cell markers.

The sequences come from CD4+ T cells sorted from PBMCs, collected 11 to 12 days after vaccination. The receptor source for this set is a man in his fifties who received an inactivated influenza vaccine. Each CDR3 is given with its conserved first and last residue. The order of the fields is CDR3 length, J gene, D gene, clone size, V gene, CDR3 DNA, CDR3 protein. The D gene is left open where the match is weak. Clone size is given for some rows only: seen once, a few or many times, or a class if the clone is expanded.

length: 14
J: TRBJ2-6
D: .
size: few
V: TRBV4-2
DNA: TGTGCCAGCAGCCCGGGGCCTGGGGCCAACGTCCTGACTTTC
CDR3: CASSPGPGANVLTF

length: 14
J: TRBJ2-2
D: .
size: .
V: TRBV5-1
DNA: TGCGCCAGCAGCTTGGGAGGAATCACCGGGGAGCTGTTTTTT
CDR3: CASSLGGITGELFF

length: 14
J: TRBJ2-7
D: .
size: .
V: TRBV14
DNA: TGTGCCAGCAGCCAAGGGATTAGAAGTGGGAGCTTAAGGTTC
CDR3: CASSQGIRSGSLRF

length: 17
J: TRBJ2-5
D: TRBD2
size: medium-sized
V: TRBV14
DNA: TGTGCCAGCAGCCAAGATCGTTTAGCGGGAGCGGCAGAGACCCAGTACTTC
CDR3: CASSQDRLAGAAETQYF

length: 14
J: TRBJ1-1
D: .
size: few
V: TRBV7-8
DNA: TGTGCCAGCAGCCAACAGAGAATGAACACTGAAGCTTTCTTT
CDR3: CASSQQRMNTEAFF

length: 14
J: TRBJ2-1
D: TRBD1
size: .
V: TRBV18
DNA: TGTGCCAGCTCCGGGACAGGGGATTACAATGAGCAGTTCTTC
CDR3: CASSGTGDYNEQFF

length: 13
J: TRBJ2-7
D: .
size: few
V: TRBV7-9
DNA: TGTGCCAGCAGCTTATTTACCGCGTCCGAGCAGTACTTC
CDR3: CASSLFTASEQYF

length: 16
J: TRBJ2-3
D: .
size: few
V: TRBV24-1
DNA: TGTGCCACCAGTGACCCCAAGCGCGCAGGGGCAGATACGCAGTATTTT
CDR3: CATSDPKRAGADTQYF

length: 15
J: TRBJ2-1
D: .
size: .
V: TRBV7-2
DNA: TGTGCCAGCAGCTTACTTTTCGGGGGCCGCAATGAGCAGTTCTTC
CDR3: CASSLLFGGRNEQFF

length: 14
J: TRBJ2-1
D: .
size: .
V: TRBV20-1
DNA: TGCAGTGCTAGAGCGGGAGCCTCCTACAATGAGCAGTTCTTC
CDR3: CSARAGASYNEQFF

length: 15
J: TRBJ2-3
D: .
size: once
V: TRBV28
DNA: TGTGCCAGCGCTGGAGGGTCTCTAGGCACAGATACGCAGTATTTT
CDR3: CASAGGSLGTDTQYF

length: 14
J: TRBJ2-1
D: .
size: .
V: TRBV3-1
DNA: TGTGCCAGCAGCCACCGGAGCTCCTACAATGAGCAGTTCTTC
CDR3: CASSHRSSYNEQFF

length: 12
J: TRBJ2-5
D: .
size: many
V: TRBV29-1
DNA: TGCAGCGTTGATAGGCACAAAGAGACCCAGTACTTC
CDR3: CSVDRHKETQYF

length: 14
J: TRBJ2-1
D: TRBD2
size: .
V: TRBV15
DNA: TGTGCCACCAGCAGAGATTTGGGGGGGAGTGGTCGGTTCTTC
CDR3: CATSRDLGGSGRFF

length: 15
J: TRBJ2-3
D: TRBD2
size: many
V: TRBV5-1
DNA: TGCGCCAGCAGCCGACTAGCGGGAGACACAGATACGCAGTATTTT
CDR3: CASSRLAGDTDTQYF

length: 16
J: TRBJ2-3
D: TRBD2
size: few
V: TRBV20-1
DNA: TGCAGTGCTAGTGGGGTGGGGAGGGCCATTGCGGATACGCAGTATTTT
CDR3: CSASGVGRAIADTQYF

length: 13
J: TRBJ1-2
D: .
size: .
V: TRBV4-1
DNA: TGCGCCAGCAGCCAAGAGGTCCCGTCCAGCTACACCTTC
CDR3: CASSQEVPSSYTF

length: 16
J: TRBJ1-1
D: .
size: .
V: TRBV20-1
DNA: TGCAGTGCTAGTCCTCCAGGGAGGGGGATGAACACTGAAGCTTTCTTT
CDR3: CSASPPGRGMNTEAFF

length: 14
J: TRBJ2-5
D: TRBD2
size: .
V: TRBV9
DNA: TGTGCCAGCAGCGGCGGGGGGTTGCAAGAGACCCAGTACTTC
CDR3: CASSGGGLQETQYF

length: 15
J: TRBJ2-2
D: .
size: few
V: TRBV9
DNA: TGTGCCAGCAGCCCATATCACGGTTACACCGGGGAGCTGTTTTTT
CDR3: CASSPYHGYTGELFF

length: 15
J: TRBJ2-3
D: .
size: .
V: TRBV4-1
DNA: TGCGCCAGCAGCCAAGTAGGGCTGAGCACAGATACGCAGTATTTT
CDR3: CASSQVGLSTDTQYF

length: 15
J: TRBJ2-7
D: TRBD1
size: .
V: TRBV7-2
DNA: TGTGCCAGCAGTCCTACCGGGACAGTCTCCTACGAGCAGTACTTC
CDR3: CASSPTGTVSYEQYF

length: 12
J: TRBJ1-2
D: .
size: few
V: TRBV5-1
DNA: TGCGCCAGCTCCGGGGACGAGGATGGCTACACCTTC
CDR3: CASSGDEDGYTF

length: 14
J: TRBJ2-5
D: TRBD1
size: .
V: TRBV6-1
DNA: TGTGCCAGCAGAAGGGACAGGGGGCGAGAGACCCAGTACTTC
CDR3: CASRRDRGRETQYF

length: 14
J: TRBJ1-1
D: TRBD1
size: few
V: TRBV20-1
DNA: TGCAGTGCTAGGAGGGGGCAGGGGAACACTGAAGCTTTCTTT
CDR3: CSARRGQGNTEAFF

length: 14
J: TRBJ1-6
D: TRBD1
size: .
V: TRBV10-3
DNA: TGTGCCATCGGGATGGGACAGGGGTCTTCACCCCTCCACTTT
CDR3: CAIGMGQGSSPLHF

length: 16
J: TRBJ2-1
D: .
size: .
V: TRBV5-1
DNA: TGCGCCAGCAGCTTGGCCGGGGTTGTTGGCTACAATGAGCAGTTCTTC
CDR3: CASSLAGVVGYNEQFF

length: 16
J: TRBJ2-1
D: .
size: few
V: TRBV6-1
DNA: TGTGCCAGCAGACGAACGGGACCAATATCCTACAATGAGCAGTTCTTC
CDR3: CASRRTGPISYNEQFF

length: 14
J: TRBJ1-5
D: .
size: .
V: TRBV20-1
DNA: TGCAGTGCCCGAGGTTCGGACGGCTATCAGCCCCAGCATTTT
CDR3: CSARGSDGYQPQHF

length: 15
J: TRBJ2-5
D: .
size: .
V: TRBV5-1
DNA: TGCGCCAGCAGCTTGGCCCAGCAGTCCCAAGAGACCCAGTACTTC
CDR3: CASSLAQQSQETQYF

length: 17
J: TRBJ2-1
D: TRBD2
size: .
V: TRBV7-6
DNA: TGTGCCAGCAGCTTACGCCTGACTAGCGGGAGCTACAATGAGCAGTTCTTC
CDR3: CASSLRLTSGSYNEQFF

length: 14
J: TRBJ2-3
D: TRBD2
size: .
V: TRBV20-1
DNA: TGCAGTGCTAGCTGGGCGGGGGGCACAGATACGCAGTATTTT
CDR3: CSASWAGGTDTQYF

length: 15
J: TRBJ2-3
D: TRBD1
size: .
V: TRBV4-1
DNA: TGCGCCAGCAGCCAAAGGACAGGGGGTTCGGATACGCAGTATTTT
CDR3: CASSQRTGGSDTQYF

length: 15
J: TRBJ2-5
D: .
size: .
V: TRBV4-2
DNA: TGTGCCAGCAGCCGGGTCAAGGGGGAGCGGGAGACCCAGTACTTC
CDR3: CASSRVKGERETQYF

length: 14
J: TRBJ2-5
D: .
size: .
V: TRBV12-3/TRBV12-4
DNA: TGTGCCAGCAGTCGGGACACATCTCAAGAGACCCAGTACTTC
CDR3: CASSRDTSQETQYF

length: 12
J: TRBJ2-7
D: .
size: .
V: TRBV12-3/TRBV12-4
DNA: TGTGCCAGCAGTCAGGCGAACTACGAGCAGTACTTC
CDR3: CASSQANYEQYF

length: 14
J: TRBJ1-6
D: .
size: .
V: TRBV14
DNA: TGTGCCAGCAGCCAACAGGGTATTAACTCACCCCTCCACTTT
CDR3: CASSQQGINSPLHF

length: 14
J: TRBJ2-1
D: TRBD2
size: .
V: TRBV7-2
DNA: TGTGCCAGCAGCTTACCTAGCGGGGGCAATGAGCAGTTCTTC
CDR3: CASSLPSGGNEQFF

length: 16
J: TRBJ1-6
D: TRBD1
size: few
V: TRBV12-3/TRBV12-4
DNA: TGTGCCAGCGTCAGGACAGGGGGTTCCTATAATTCACCCCTCCACTTT
CDR3: CASVRTGGSYNSPLHF

length: 15
J: TRBJ1-1
D: .
size: .
V: TRBV5-5
DNA: TGTGCCAGCAGCACAGGGTACGGGATGAACACTGAAGCTTTCTTT
CDR3: CASSTGYGMNTEAFF

length: 15
J: TRBJ2-3
D: TRBD1
size: few
V: TRBV12-3/TRBV12-4
DNA: TGTGCCAGCACCAGACAGGGGACTTACACAGATACGCAGTATTTT
CDR3: CASTRQGTYTDTQYF

length: 15
J: TRBJ2-7
D: TRBD1
size: many
V: TRBV4-3
DNA: TGCGCCAGCAGCCAAGATCAGGGGACAGTCTACGAGCAGTACTTC
CDR3: CASSQDQGTVYEQYF

length: 15
J: TRBJ2-7
D: TRBD2
size: few
V: TRBV20-1
DNA: TGCAGTGCTAGAGATGCGGGGGAAAGTACCTACGAGCAGTACTTC
CDR3: CSARDAGESTYEQYF

length: 15
J: TRBJ2-7
D: .
size: few
V: TRBV2
DNA: TGTGCCAGCAGTGAAGAGGGGGGACACTACTACGAGCAGTACTTC
CDR3: CASSEEGGHYYEQYF

length: 20
J: TRBJ2-5
D: .
size: .
V: TRBV18
DNA: TGTGCCAGCTCACCACCACGCAGGCTAGGACCATTCCCTTTCCAAGAGACCCAGTACTTC
CDR3: CASSPPRRLGPFPFQETQYF

length: 14
J: TRBJ2-5
D: .
size: .
V: TRBV2
DNA: TGTGCCAGCAGCGAAGCTAGCAGGCGGGAGACCCAGTACTTC
CDR3: CASSEASRRETQYF

length: 17
J: TRBJ1-2
D: TRBD1
size: once
V: TRBV20-1
DNA: TGCAGTGCTAGAGGGGGACAGGGCTTTTCCCCCCAATATGGCTACACCTTC
CDR3: CSARGGQGFSPQYGYTF

length: 13
J: TRBJ1-4
D: .
size: few
V: TRBV20-1
DNA: TGCAGTGCTGACCGCGGGGGGAATGAAAAACTGTTTTTT
CDR3: CSADRGGNEKLFF

length: 15
J: TRBJ2-2
D: .
size: .
V: TRBV12-5
DNA: TGTGCTAGTTCCCGGGGGCCTCCGGGCACCGGGGAGCTGTTTTTT
CDR3: CASSRGPPGTGELFF